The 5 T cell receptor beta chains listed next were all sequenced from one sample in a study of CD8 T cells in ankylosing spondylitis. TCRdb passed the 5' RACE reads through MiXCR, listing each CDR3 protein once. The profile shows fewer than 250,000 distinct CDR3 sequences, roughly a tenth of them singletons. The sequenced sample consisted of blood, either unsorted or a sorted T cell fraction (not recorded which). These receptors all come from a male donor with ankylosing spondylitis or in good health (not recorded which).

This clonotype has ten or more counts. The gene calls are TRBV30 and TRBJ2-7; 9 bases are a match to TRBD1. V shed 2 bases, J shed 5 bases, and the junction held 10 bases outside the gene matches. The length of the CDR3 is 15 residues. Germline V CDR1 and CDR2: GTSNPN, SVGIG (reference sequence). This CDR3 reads CAWSTPGTGYHEQYF. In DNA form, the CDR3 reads TGTGCCTGGAGTACCCCCGGGACAGGGTATCACGAGCAGTACTTC.

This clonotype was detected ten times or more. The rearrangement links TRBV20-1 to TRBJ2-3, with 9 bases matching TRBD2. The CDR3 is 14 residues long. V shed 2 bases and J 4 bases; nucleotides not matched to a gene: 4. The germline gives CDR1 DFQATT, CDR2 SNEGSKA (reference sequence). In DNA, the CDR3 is TGCAGTGCTAGAAAGGGACTAGCAGCAGATACGCAGTATTTT. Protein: CSARKGLAADTQYF.

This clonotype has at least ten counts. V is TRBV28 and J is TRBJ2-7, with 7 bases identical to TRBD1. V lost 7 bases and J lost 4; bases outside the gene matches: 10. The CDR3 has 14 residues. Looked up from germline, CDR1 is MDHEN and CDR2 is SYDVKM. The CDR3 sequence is CASTPPTGLYEQYF. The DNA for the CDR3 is TGTGCCAGCACCCCGCCGACAGGGCTATACGAGCAGTACTTC.

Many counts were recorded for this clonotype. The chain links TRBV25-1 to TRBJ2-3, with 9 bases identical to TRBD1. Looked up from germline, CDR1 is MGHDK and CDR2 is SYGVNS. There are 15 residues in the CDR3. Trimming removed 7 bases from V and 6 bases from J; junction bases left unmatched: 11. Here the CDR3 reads CASTYSGTGLDTQYF. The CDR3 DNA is TGTGCCAGCACCTACTCCGGGACAGGGTTGGATACGCAGTATTTT.

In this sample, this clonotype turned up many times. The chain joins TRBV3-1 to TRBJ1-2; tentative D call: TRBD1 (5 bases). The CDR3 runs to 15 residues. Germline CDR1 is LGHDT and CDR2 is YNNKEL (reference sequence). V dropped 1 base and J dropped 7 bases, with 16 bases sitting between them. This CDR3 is CASSQASTAGSGYTF. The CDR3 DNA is TGTGCCAGCAGCCAAGCGTCGACAGCAGGTTCTGGCTACACCTTC.